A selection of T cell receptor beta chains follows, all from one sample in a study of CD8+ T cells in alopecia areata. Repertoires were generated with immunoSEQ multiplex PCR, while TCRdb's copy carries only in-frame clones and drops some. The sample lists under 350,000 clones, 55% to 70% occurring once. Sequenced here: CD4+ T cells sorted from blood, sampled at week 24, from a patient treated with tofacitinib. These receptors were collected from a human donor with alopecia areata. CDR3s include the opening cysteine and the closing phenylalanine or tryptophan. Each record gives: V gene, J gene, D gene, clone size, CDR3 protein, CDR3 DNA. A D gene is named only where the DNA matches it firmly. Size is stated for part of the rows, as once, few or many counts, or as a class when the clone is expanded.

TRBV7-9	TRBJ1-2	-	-	CASSPRGPGHVDGYTF	TGTGCCAGCAGCCCTCGGGGACCGGGACACGTCGATGGCTACACCTTC
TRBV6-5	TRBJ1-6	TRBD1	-	CASSTGAYNSPLHF	TGTGCCAGCAGTACAGGGGCCTATAATTCACCCCTCCACTTT
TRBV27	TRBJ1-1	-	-	CASSHLVGMNTEAFF	TGTGCCAGCAGCCACTTGGTGGGGATGAACACTGAAGCTTTCTTT
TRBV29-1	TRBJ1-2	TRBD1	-	CSVMTGTANYGYTF	TGCAGCGTTATGACCGGGACAGCTAACTATGGCTACACCTTC
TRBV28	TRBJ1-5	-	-	CASTRNNQPQHF	TGTGCCAGCACAAGGAACAATCAGCCCCAGCATTTT
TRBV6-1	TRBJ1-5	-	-	CATSQRSGRNQPQHF	TGTGCCACCTCCCAAAGATCGGGGCGCAATCAGCCCCAGCATTTT
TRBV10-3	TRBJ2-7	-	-	CAISEFPDSYEQYF	TGTGCCATCAGTGAGTTCCCGGATTCCTACGAGCAGTACTTC
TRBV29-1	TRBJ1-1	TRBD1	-	CSVLGQGAAGTEAFF	TGCAGCGTCCTGGGACAGGGGGCTGCTGGCACTGAAGCTTTCTTT
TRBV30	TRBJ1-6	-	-	CACRGWDSPLHF	TGTGCTTGCAGGGGATGGGATTCACCCCTCCACTTT
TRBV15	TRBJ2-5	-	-	CATSRGGLAGQETQYF	TGTGCCACCAGCAGGGGTGGGCTAGCAGGTCAAGAGACCCAGTACTTC
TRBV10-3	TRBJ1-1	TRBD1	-	CAISDLQGARAFF	TGTGCCATCAGTGACCTACAGGGGGCTCGGGCTTTCTTT
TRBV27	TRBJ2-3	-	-	CASRRHLSTDTQYF	TGTGCCAGCAGAAGACACCTGAGCACAGATACGCAGTATTTT
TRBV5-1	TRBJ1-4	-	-	CASSLETPSGEKLFF	TGCGCCAGCAGCTTGGAAACTCCCTCAGGCGAAAAACTGTTTTTT
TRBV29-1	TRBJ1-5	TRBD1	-	CSVGSTPGQGLDQPQHF	TGCAGCGTTGGAAGCACACCGGGACAGGGGCTCGATCAGCCCCAGCATTTT
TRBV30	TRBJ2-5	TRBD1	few	CAWVTGTGGVGGRTQYF	TGTGCCTGGGTAACCGGGACAGGGGGCGTTGGGGGAAGGACCCAGTACTTC
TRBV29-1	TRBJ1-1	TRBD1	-	CSVKGQGTNTEAFF	TGCAGCGTAAAAGGACAGGGGACGAACACTGAAGCTTTCTTT
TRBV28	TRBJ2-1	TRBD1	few	CASSSPGQGVIKQFF	TGTGCCAGCAGTTCACCGGGACAGGGAGTGATTAAGCAGTTCTTC
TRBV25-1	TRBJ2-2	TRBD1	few	CASSDWTGGNTGELFF	TGTGCCAGCAGTGACTGGACAGGGGGCAACACCGGGGAGCTGTTTTTT